Below are 7 T cell receptor beta chains sequenced from a single sample in a study of shared clonotypes between healthy human individuals. Some clones are missing from TCRdb's copy, which holds only in-frame ones; the method was immunoSEQ multiplex PCR. The data show more than 2,000,000 clones, 85% to 95% seen once. Sequencing was performed on naive CD4+ T cells from PBMCs. Subset here: CD45RA+ positively selected. All receptors come from a man younger than 30 in good health. Some clones in this sample may be carry-over from other donors' samples.

On this clone itself: The junction differs from germline at one of its ends, possibly a read error. J is TRBJ2-3 and V is TRBV7-2; TRBD2 agrees at 14 bases. The germline CDR1 and CDR2 sequences are SGHTA and FQGNSA. CDR3 length: 14 residues. CDR3 sequence: CAAGTSGSTDTQYF. The CDR3 DNA is TGTGCCGCCGGGACTAGCGGGAGCACGGATACGCAGTATTTT.

This clone was seen only once. This CDR3 is also generated by other DNA sequences in the sample. The chain carries TRBV11-2 and TRBJ1-2; the match to TRBD1 covers 9 bases. V gave up 1 base and J gave up 7 bases; unmatched junction bases: 1. CDR3 length equals 13 residues. Germline loops: CDR1 SGHAT, CDR2 FQNNGV. Here the CDR3 reads CASSLGTGAGYTF. For the CDR3, the DNA is TGTGCCAGCAGCTTAGGGACAGGGGCTGGCTACACCTTC.

The CDR3 DNA sequence: TGTGCCAGCAGCTCTACTACTAGCGCCAAAGAGACCCAGTACTTC. As protein: CASSSTTSAKETQYF. V is TRBV5-4 and J is TRBJ2-5, with 7 bases fitting TRBD2. Trimming at V came to 3 bases and at J to 3 bases, leaving 8 bases not matched to a gene. This CDR3 contains 15 residues. Germline V gene lookup returns CDR1 SGHNT and CDR2 YYREEE (reference sequence).

This rearrangement joins TRBV30 to TRBJ2-2, with D maybe TRBD1 (5 bases). CDR1 GTSNPN and CDR2 SVGIG come from the germline V gene (reference sequence). The CDR3 has 14 residues. Trimming took off 3 bases at V and 3 bases at J, with 11 bases between the two ends. This chain's CDR3 is CAWRVDSYTGELFF. In DNA form, the CDR3 reads TGTGCCTGGAGGGTTGACAGTTACACCGGGGAGCTGTTTTTT.

This clone was counted once. CDR3 residues: CASSRGGQGYSEQYF. The CDR3 DNA is TGTGCCAGCAGCCGCGGGGGGCAGGGTTACTCCGAGCAGTACTTC. This chain links TRBV5-8 with TRBJ2-7, with TRBD2 matching over 8 bases. Germline CDR1 is SGHTS and CDR2 is YDEGEE. The V gene end was trimmed by 4 bases and the J gene end by 6 bases; junction bases not matched to a gene: 12. This CDR3 is 15 amino acids long.

The CDR3 here is CASSSGTGGVNYGYTF. In DNA form, the CDR3 reads TGCGCCAGCAGCTCCGGGACAGGGGGAGTTAACTATGGCTACACCTTC. The chain couples TRBV5-1 to TRBJ1-2; 11 nucleotides align to TRBD1. The CDR3 runs to 16 residues. The V gene's germline CDR1 is SGHRS and CDR2 YFSETQ. Unmatched junction bases numbered 5, after V lost 3 bases and J lost 1 base.

CDR3 bases: TGTGCCAGCACCGGACTAGCTGATGAGCAGTTCTTC. Protein product: CASTGLADEQFF. V usage is TRBV5-8 and J usage is TRBJ2-1; 8 bases fit TRBD2. V lost 6 bases to trimming and J lost 8 bases; unmatched junction nucleotides: 4. The CDR3 runs to 12 residues. The germline V gene has CDR1 SGHTS and CDR2 YDEGEE.